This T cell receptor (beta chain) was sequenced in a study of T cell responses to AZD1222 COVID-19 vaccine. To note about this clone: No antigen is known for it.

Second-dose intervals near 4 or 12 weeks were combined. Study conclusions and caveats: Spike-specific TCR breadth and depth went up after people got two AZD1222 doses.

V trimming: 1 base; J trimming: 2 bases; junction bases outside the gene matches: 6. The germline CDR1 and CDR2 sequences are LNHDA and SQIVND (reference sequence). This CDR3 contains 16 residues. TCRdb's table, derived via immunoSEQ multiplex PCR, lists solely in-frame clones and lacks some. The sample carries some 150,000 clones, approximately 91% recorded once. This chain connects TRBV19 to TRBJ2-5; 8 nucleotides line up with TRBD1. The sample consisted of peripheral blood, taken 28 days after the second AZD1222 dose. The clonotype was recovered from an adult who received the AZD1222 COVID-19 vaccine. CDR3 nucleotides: TGTGCCAGTAGTATAGTTGGCAGGGGGCGGCAAGAGACCCAGTACTTC. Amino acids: CASSIVGRGRQETQYF.